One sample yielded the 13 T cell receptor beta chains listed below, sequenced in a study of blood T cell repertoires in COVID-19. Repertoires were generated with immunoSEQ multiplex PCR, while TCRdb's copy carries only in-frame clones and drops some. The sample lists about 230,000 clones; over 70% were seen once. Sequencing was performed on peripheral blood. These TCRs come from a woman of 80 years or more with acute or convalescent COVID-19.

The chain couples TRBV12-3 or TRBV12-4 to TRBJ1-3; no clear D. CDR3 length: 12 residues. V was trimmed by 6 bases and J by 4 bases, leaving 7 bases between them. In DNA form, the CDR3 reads TGTGCCAGCAGCCGCGTGGGAAACACCATATATTTT. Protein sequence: CASSRVGNTIYF.

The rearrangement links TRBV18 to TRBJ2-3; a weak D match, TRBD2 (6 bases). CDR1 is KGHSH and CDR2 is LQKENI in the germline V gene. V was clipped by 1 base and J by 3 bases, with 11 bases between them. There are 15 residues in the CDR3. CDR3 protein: CASSPRTTSTDTQYF. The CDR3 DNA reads TGTGCCAGCTCACCACGGACTACCTCGACAGATACGCAGTATTTT. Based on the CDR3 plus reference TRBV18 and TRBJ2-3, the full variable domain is NAGVMQNPRHLVRRRGQEARLRCSPMKGHSHVYWYRQLPEEGLKFMVYLQKENIIDESGMPKERFSAEFPKEGPSILRIQQVVRGDSAAYFCASSPRTTSTDTQYFGPGTRLTVL.

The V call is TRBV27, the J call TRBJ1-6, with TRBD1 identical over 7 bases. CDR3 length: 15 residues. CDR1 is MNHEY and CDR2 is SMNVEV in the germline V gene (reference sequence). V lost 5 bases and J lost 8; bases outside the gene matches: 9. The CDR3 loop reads CASSLQGQQYSPLHF. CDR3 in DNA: TGTGCCAGCAGTCTCCAGGGACAGCAGTATTCACCCCTCCACTTT.

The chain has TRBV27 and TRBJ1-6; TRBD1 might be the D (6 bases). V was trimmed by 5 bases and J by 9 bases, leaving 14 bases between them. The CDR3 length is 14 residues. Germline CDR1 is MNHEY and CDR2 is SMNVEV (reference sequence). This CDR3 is CASSPQGWASPLHF. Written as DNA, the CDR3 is TGTGCCAGCAGTCCACAGGGCTGGGCTTCACCCCTCCACTTT.

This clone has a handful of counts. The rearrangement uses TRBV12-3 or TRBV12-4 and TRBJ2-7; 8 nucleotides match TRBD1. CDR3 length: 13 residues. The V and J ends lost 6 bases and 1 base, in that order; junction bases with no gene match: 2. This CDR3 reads CASRYRGSYEQYF. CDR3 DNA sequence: TGTGCCAGCAGATACAGGGGGTCCTACGAGCAGTACTTC.

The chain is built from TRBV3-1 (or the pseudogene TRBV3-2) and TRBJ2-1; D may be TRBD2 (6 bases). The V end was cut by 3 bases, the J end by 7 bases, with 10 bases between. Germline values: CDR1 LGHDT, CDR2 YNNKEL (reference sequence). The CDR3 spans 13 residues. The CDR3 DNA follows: TGTGCCAGCAGCCACAGCGGGTTTAATGAGCAGTTCTTC. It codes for CASSHSGFNEQFF.

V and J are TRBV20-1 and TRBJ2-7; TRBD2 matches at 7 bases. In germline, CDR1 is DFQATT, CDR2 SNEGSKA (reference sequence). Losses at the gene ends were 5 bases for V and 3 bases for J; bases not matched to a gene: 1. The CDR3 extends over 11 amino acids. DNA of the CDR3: TGCAGTGCTGGGGGGGGCTACGAGCAGTACTTC. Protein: CSAGGGYEQYF.

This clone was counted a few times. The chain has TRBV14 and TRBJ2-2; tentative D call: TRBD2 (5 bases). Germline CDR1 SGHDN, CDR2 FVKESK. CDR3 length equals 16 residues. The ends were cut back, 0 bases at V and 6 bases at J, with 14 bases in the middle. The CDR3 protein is CASSQDAGSHPGELFF. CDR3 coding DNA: TGTGCCAGCAGCCAAGATGCGGGCAGTCATCCCGGGGAGCTGTTTTTT.

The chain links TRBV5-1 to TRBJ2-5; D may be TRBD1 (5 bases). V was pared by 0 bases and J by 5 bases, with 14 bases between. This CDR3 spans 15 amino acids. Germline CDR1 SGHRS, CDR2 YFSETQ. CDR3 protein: CASSLEGLGVETQYF. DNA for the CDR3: TGCGCCAGCAGCTTGGAGGGGTTAGGGGTCGAGACCCAGTACTTC. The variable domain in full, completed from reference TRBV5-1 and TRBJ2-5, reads KAGVTQTPRYLIKTRGQQVTLSCSPISGHRSVSWYQQTPGQGLQFLFEYFSETQRNKGNFPGRFSGRQFSNSRSEMNVSTLELGDSALYLCASSLEGLGVETQYFGPGTRLLVL.

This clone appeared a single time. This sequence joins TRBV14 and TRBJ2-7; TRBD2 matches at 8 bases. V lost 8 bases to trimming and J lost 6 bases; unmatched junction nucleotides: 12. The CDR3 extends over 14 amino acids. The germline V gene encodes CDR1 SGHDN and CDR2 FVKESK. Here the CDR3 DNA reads TGTGCCAGCGGACCTCCAGCGGGAGTGGGCGAGCAGTACTTC. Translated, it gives CASGPPAGVGEQYF.

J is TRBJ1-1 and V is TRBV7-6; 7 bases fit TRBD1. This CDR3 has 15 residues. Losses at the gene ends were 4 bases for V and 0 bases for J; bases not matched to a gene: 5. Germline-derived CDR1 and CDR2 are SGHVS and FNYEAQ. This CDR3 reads CASSSGGQLNTEAFF. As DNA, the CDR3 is TGTGCCAGCAGCTCAGGGGGACAGTTGAACACTGAAGCTTTCTTT.

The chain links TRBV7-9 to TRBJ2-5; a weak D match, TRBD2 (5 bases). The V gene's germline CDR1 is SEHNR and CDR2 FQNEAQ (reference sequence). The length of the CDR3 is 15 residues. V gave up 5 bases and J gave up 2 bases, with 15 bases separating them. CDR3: CASSPLLVRQETQYF. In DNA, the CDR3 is TGTGCCAGCAGCCCATTACTAGTACGTCAAGAGACCCAGTACTTC. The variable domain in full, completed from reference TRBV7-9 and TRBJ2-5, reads DTGVSQNPRHKITKRGQNVTFRCDPISEHNRLYWYRQTLGQGPEFLTYFQNEAQLEKSRLLSDRFSAERPKGSFSTLEIQRTEQGDSAMYLCASSPLLVRQETQYFGPGTRLLVL.

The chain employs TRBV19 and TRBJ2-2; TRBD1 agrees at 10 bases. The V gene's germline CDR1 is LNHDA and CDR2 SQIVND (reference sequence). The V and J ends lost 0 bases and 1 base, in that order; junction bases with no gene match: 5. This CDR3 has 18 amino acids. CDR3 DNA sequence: TGTGCCAGTAGTATAGATCCCCGGGACAGGGGGAACACCGGGGAGCTGTTTTTT. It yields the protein CASSIDPRDRGNTGELFF.